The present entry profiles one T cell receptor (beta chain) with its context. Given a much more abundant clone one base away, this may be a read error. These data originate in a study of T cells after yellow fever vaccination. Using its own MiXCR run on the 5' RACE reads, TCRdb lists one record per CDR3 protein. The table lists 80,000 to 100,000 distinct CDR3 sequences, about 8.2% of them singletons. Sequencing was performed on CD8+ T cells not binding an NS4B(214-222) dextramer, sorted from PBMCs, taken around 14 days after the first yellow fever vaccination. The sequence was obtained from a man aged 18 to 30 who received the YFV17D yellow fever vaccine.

CDR3 amino acids: CASRDSTSGGAEQFF. CDR3 DNA sequence: TGTGCCAGCAGAGACTCGACTAGCGGGGGGGCTGAGCAGTTCTTC. This chain links TRBV6-4 with TRBJ2-1, with 14 bases identical to TRBD2. This CDR3 region has 15 residues. Per germline, CDR1 MRHNA and CDR2 SNTAGT.